The clone carrying this TCR beta chain appeared a few times. Its antigen is currently unknown. Scientists made TCR beta libraries using quantitative 5'-RACE with molecular barcodes. One entry per CDR3 protein, called by TCRdb with MiXCR from the 5' RACE reads. The repertoire holds 800,000 to 900,000 distinct CDR3 sequences, with 10% to 15% as singletons. This specimen comes from a study of CD8 T cells in ankylosing spondylitis. Study-level findings and limits: What seemed typical of ankylosing spondylitis blood was a TCR beta motif built from several highly homologous variants. Earlier work had already found some motif variants in reactive arthritis synovial fluid and blood.

This TCR came from a male donor with ankylosing spondylitis. Source material: blood, either unsorted or a sorted T cell fraction (not recorded which).

This chain's CDR3 is CSANGGGGTDTQYF. CDR3 DNA: TGCAGTGCTAATGGGGGAGGAGGCACAGATACGCAGTATTTT. This chain uses TRBV20-1 with TRBJ2-3; D possibly corresponds to TRBD2 (6 bases). Germline loops: CDR1 DFQATT, CDR2 SNEGSKA (reference sequence). The CDR3 runs 14 residues. The ends were cut back, 4 bases at V and 1 base at J, with 12 bases in the middle.